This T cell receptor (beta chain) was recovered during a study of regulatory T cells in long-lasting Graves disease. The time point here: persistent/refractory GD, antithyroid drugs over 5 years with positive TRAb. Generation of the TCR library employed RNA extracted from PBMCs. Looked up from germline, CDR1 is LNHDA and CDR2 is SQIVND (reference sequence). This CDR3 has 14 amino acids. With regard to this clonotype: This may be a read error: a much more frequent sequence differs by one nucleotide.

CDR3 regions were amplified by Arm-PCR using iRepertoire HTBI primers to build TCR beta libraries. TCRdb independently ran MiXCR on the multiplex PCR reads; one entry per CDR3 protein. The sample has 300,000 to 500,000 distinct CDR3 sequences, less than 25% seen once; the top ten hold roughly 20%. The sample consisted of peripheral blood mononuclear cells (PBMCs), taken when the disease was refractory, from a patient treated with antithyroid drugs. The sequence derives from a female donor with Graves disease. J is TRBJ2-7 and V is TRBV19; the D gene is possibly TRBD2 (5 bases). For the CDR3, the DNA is TGTGCCAATAGTAGAGGACTCCTATCCTACGAGCAGTACTTC. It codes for CANSRGLLSYEQYF.